This is a list of T cell receptor beta chains from one sample in a study of CD8 T cells in Susac syndrome. One entry per CDR3 protein results from TCRdb running MiXCR on the immunoSEQ multiplex PCR reads. The table lists about 150,000 distinct CDR3 sequences, 90% to 97% of them singletons. The specimen sequenced was CD4+ T cells from PBMCs. The receptor set was obtained from a human donor with Susac syndrome. The CDR3 runs from the conserved cysteine through the conserved F or W. Clone sizes are given selectively: once, few, many, or a class where the clone is expanded.

>NA|TRBV28
CASSPRSGMYQETQYF
>NA|TRBV5-1
CASSFGQINEKLFF
>NA|TRBV6-5
CASTGVSNTEAFF
>NA|TRBV29-1
CSVVDRHPGELFF
>NA|TRBV23-1
CASSQAYGTRRSHEQYF
>NA|TRBV11-2
CASSQLGRRLTDTQYF
>NA|TRBV2
CASGTGVTEAFF
>NA|TRBV3-1
CASSQVSPTEAFF
>NA|TRBV15
CATSRDQGVGTQNQPQHF
>NA|TRBV25-1
CASSEFEGRGTGELFF
>NA|TRBV20-1
CSARDPGQGASEQYF
>NA|TRBV2
CASSRRGTSNQPQHF
>NA|TRBV14
CASSPFSGSSYNEQFF
>NA|TRBV20-1
CSARFLGGQGTNEQFF
>once|TRBV15
CATSSTGVLF
>NA|TRBV3-1
CASSPSVGTNTEAFF
>NA|TRBV15
CATSRVGTESGYTF
>NA|TRBV20-1
CSARGLAGGTDTQYF
>NA|TRBV18
CASSLGTRRPEEQFF
>NA|TRBV29-1
CSVLADGYTF
>NA|TRBV25-1
CASSDPGRSVSYEQYF
>NA|TRBV29-1
CSGGPGGGTGELFF
>NA|TRBV28
CASSLTGGPRGGELFF
>NA|TRBV15
CATSTSASTNEKLFF
>NA|TRBV20-1
CSAIQGVNQPQHF
>NA|TRBV4-2
CASSRGLADTYEQYF
>NA|TRBV5-1
CASSEGGHTEAFF
>NA|TRBV11-1
CATGRGTNTEAFF
>NA|TRBV29-1
CSVGRQGGIQYF
>NA|TRBV5-6
CASSRQSFQETQYF
>NA|TRBV6-5
CASRSGTNYGYTF
>NA|TRBV25-1
CASSPDLGTGSWGTQYF
>NA|TRBV20-1
CSARVGTHEQYF
>NA|TRBV12-3/TRBV12-4
CASSPTGYGNQPQHF